This T cell receptor beta chain was identified in a study of blood T cell repertoires in COVID-19. Whole-study context: Sites in the United States, Italy and Spain provided acute and convalescent COVID-19 samples. Nucleic acid was either cDNA or gDNA, and it came from T cells, B-cell-depleted T cells, or PBMCs.

V was cut by 3 bases and J by 4 bases, with 12 bases left in between. The CDR3 has 14 residues. CDR1 and CDR2 (germline): KGHSH, LQKENI. As handled by the study authors: Estimates of nucleated cell counts were drawn from the amplification of reference gene primers. Method: immunoSEQ multiplex PCR; TCRdb's copy keeps in-frame clones and lacks some. V, J and clone size derive from that table, while D and trimming were established from the DNA sequence. The table has about 160,000 clones, roughly 85% seen once. The chain is built from TRBV18 and TRBJ1-1; TRBD1 might be the D (5 bases). The material sequenced was peripheral blood. This TCR was sampled from a man between 65 and 85 years old with acute or convalescent COVID-19. The DNA of the CDR3 is TGTGCCAGCTCACCGGCAGGGTTGGGCACTGAAGCTTTCTTT. It yields the protein CASSPAGLGTEAFF.